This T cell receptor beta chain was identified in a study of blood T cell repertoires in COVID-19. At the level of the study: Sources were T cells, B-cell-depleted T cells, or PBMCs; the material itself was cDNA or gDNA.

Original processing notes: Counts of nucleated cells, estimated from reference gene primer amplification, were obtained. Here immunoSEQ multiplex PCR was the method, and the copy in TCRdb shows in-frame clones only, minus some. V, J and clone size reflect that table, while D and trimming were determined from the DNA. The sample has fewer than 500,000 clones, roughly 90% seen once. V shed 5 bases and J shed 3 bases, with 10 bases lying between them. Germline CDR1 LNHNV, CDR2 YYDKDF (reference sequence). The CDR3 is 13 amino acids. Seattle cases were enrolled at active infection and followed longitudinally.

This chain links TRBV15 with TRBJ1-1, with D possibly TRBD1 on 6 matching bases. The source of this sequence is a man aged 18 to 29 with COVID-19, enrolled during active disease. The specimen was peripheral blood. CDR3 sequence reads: CATSFRTDTEAFF. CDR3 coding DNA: TGTGCCACCAGCTTCCGGACAGACACTGAAGCTTTCTTT.